This T cell receptor (beta chain) was captured by sequencing in a study of T-cell memory formation after mild COVID-19 (dated by TCRdb to the early 2020s). Regarding the study in general: TCR sequence clusters from the two donors were found to be largely donor specific. T-cell clones expanding and contracting after mild COVID-19 in a couple of donors were tracked by longitudinal TCRalpha and TCRbeta repertoire sequencing. The cohort was made up of two young adult volunteers, one female and one male, who were previously healthy. Summary of the overall study and its limitations: Balanced CD4/CD8 phenotypes were observed for clones contracting from day 15 to 85, whereas a bias towards CD4+ was observed for a second wave of clones expanding from day 15 to 37. The study covered only two mild cases, and larger cohorts including severe cases with pre-infection samples were considered necessary. Some responding clones were detected in pre-infection memory, which suggested that pre-existing cross-reactive memory T cells had joined the SARS-CoV-2 response. Contracting CD4+ clones turned up mainly in the CM and EM memory subsets, whereas EMRA was where CD8+ clones were enriched. SARS-CoV-2 specificity of the second-wave clones peaking on day 37 was not confirmed.

Ten or more counts support this clonotype. Its antigen is not yet known. No clone much larger than this one lies a single base away; base qualities are absent. From cysteine to phenylalanine, the CDR3 is 14 amino acids long. CDR3 DNA is the only sequence kept; it has 42 bases, read in frame from the first base. The V and J ends are trimmed by 8 bases and 4 bases, leaving 17 bases between them. Ficoll-Paque density gradient centrifugation was the method used to isolate PBMCs. The run used an Illumina NovaSeq 6000. cDNA libraries for TCRalpha and TCRbeta were prepared by 5'RACE using constant-segment primers, with sample barcodes and unique molecular identifiers added. RNA was extracted from every sample with Trizol reagent. The libraries were amplified in two PCR steps, and the second step added a second sample barcode and Illumina TruSeq adapters. The libraries were sequenced on an Illumina NovaSeq using 2 x 150 bp paired-end reads. The study's processing was this. Reads were demultiplexed and collapsed into UMI-guided consensus sequences with migec v1.2.7. With mixcr v2.1.11, UMI consensuses were aligned to TRA and TRB V and J templates and assembled into clonotypes. Expanded or contracted clonotypes were those called significant by both edgeR and NoisET, with noise models trained on biological replicates. edgeR calls used a false discovery rate-adjusted p below 0.01 and a log2 fold-change threshold of 1. As an exploratory analysis of dynamics, max-normalized trajectories of the 1000 most abundant clonotypes were examined with PCA combined with hierarchical clustering. The CD4 or CD8 phenotype of responding clones was assigned using the separately sequenced CD4+ and CD8+ repertoires. TCRdb reworked the public reads: Q25 trimming with fastp, MiXCR clone assembly, productive beta chains retained. Duplicate CDR3 protein sequences are folded into a single record with the most common DNA and genes. TCRdb, rather than the study authors, made the V and J calls. The table for this sample lists more than 300,000 distinct CDR3 sequences; 13% to 15% of them were counted only once. The ten most abundant clones make up 21% of the sample.

The origin of this receptor is a man aged 18 to 29 who had mild COVID-19 (a few samples of this study predate the infection). The sample titles of this study are shuffled in the database, so cell type and time point are left out; the donor was told from shared clones. The sequence is built from TRBV12-3 or TRBV12-4 and TRBJ2-5; the D call could be TRBD1 or TRBD2, with each sharing 6 bases. The sequencing sample was made of PBMCs or a T cell subset sorted from them (not recorded which). The CDR3: CASGGDLGGETQYF. Here is the DNA: TGTGCCAGCGGGGGCGACCTGGGGGGAGAGACCCAGTACTTC.